Each of the 28 T cell receptor beta chains below was sequenced from the same sample in a study of blood T cell repertoires in COVID-19. The assay was immunoSEQ multiplex PCR, and TCRdb's table has in-frame clones only and misses some. The sample carries about 250,000 clones, around 82% recorded once. Sequencing was done on a sample of peripheral blood. These receptors were obtained from a middle-aged man with active or convalescent COVID-19.

V is TRBV5-1 and J is TRBJ1-4, with D possibly being TRBD1 (5 bases). V was shortened by 6 bases and J by 5 bases, with 11 bases between the two germline ends. Germline CDR1 and CDR2: SGHRS and YFSETQ. The length of the CDR3 is 13 residues. The CDR3 sequence is CASTSDSNEKLFF. As DNA, the CDR3 is TGCGCCAGCACCAGCGACAGCAATGAAAAACTGTTTTTT.

The rearrangement links TRBV5-4 to TRBJ2-6, with TRBD1 as a possible D gene (6 bases). Germline V lookup: CDR1 SGHNT, CDR2 YYREEE (reference sequence). The V and J ends lost 0 bases and 4 bases respectively, with 17 bases between them. The CDR3 is made up of 18 amino acids. The CDR3 DNA follows: TGTGCCAGCAGCTTGGGGGCAGGGGCCGCCCTAGGGGCCAACGTCCTGACTTTC. Translation: CASSLGAGAALGANVLTF. The whole variable domain, filled in from reference TRBV5-4 and TRBJ2-6, reads ETGVTQSPTHLIKTRGQQVTLRCSSQSGHNTVSWYQQALGQGPQFIFQYYREEENGRGNFPPRFSGLQFPNYSSELNVNALELDDSALYLCASSLGAGAALGANVLTFGAGSRLTVL.

This clone occurred once. V usage is TRBV14 and J usage is TRBJ2-3, with TRBD2 matching over 10 bases. V was pared by 1 base and J by 6 bases, with 4 bases of the junction left unmatched. Germline assignment: CDR1 SGHDN and CDR2 FVKESK. This CDR3 comprises 15 residues. The CDR3 DNA is TGTGCCAGCAGCCAAGTAGCGGGGGGCCTCGATACGCAGTATTTT. This codes for CASSQVAGGLDTQYF.

As regards this clone: The sample has other DNA sequences that encode this CDR3 too. This chain connects TRBV30 to TRBJ2-1, with 9 bases lining up with TRBD2. This CDR3 has 13 residues. Germline CDR1 and CDR2: GTSNPN and SVGIG (reference sequence). The J segment lost 9 bases and the V segment lost 0 bases, leaving 3 bases of the junction unmatched. CDR3 sequence reads: CAWSVAGGREQFF. The CDR3 region has the DNA TGTGCCTGGAGTGTAGCGGGAGGACGTGAGCAGTTCTTC.

For this clone: In the same sample, other DNA sequences code for this CDR3. J is TRBJ2-1 and V is TRBV5-1; 7 bases fit TRBD2. Losses at the gene ends were 1 base for V and 6 bases for J; bases not matched to a gene: 1. The CDR3 runs to 13 residues. Germline V gene lookup returns CDR1 SGHRS and CDR2 YFSETQ. The CDR3 protein is CASSLSGGNEQFF. The DNA for the CDR3 is TGCGCCAGCAGCTTGTCGGGAGGCAATGAGCAGTTCTTC.

Many counts were recorded for this clone. V gene TRBV30 combines with J gene TRBJ2-2; possible D gene TRBD1, 5 bases. V was trimmed by 4 bases and J by 0 bases, leaving 6 bases between them. This CDR3 has 13 amino acids. Germline V gene sequence: CDR1 GTSNPN, CDR2 SVGIG (reference sequence). The chain's CDR3 is CAWTGSNTGELFF. The CDR3 coding sequence is TGTGCCTGGACAGGGTCGAACACCGGGGAGCTGTTTTTT.

This clone was seen once. The CDR3 nucleotides read TGTGCCAGCAGCCCCCCCCAGGGGTCGACCCACCAAGAGACCCAGTACTTC. Its translation: CASSPPQGSTHQETQYF. V gene TRBV7-9 combines with J gene TRBJ2-5; perhaps TRBD1 as D (6 bases). V shed 5 bases and J shed 0 bases, with 19 bases lying between them. Looked up from germline, CDR1 is SEHNR and CDR2 is FQNEAQ (reference sequence). The CDR3 contains 17 residues.

This clone appeared a few times. The V gene is TRBV30, the J gene TRBJ1-6; D gene ambiguous. Looked up from germline, CDR1 is GTSNPN and CDR2 is SVGIG (reference sequence). V was pared by 3 bases and J by 5 bases, with 8 bases between. This CDR3 contains 13 residues. In DNA, the CDR3 is TGTGCCTGGAGGGGAGGGAATAATTCACCCCTCCACTTT. It is translated as CAWRGGNNSPLHF.

This clone was counted a few times. V gene TRBV5-4 combines with J gene TRBJ2-5, with D perhaps matching TRBD1 (5 bases). CDR1 is SGHNT and CDR2 is YYREEE in the germline V gene (reference sequence). Trimming cost V 1 base and J 4 bases, with 8 bases left between them. The CDR3 sequence is 13 residues long. DNA for the CDR3: TGTGCCAGCAGCTTGCCTAGGGGAGAGACCCAGTACTTC. Translation: CASSLPRGETQYF.

The chain is built from TRBV5-4 and TRBJ2-7, with D possibly matching TRBD2 (6 bases). Between the trimmed V and J ends, which lost 4 bases and 0 bases, there was a span of 17 bases. This CDR3 is built from 16 residues. CDR1 and CDR2 (germline): SGHNT, YYREEE (reference sequence). The CDR3 sequence: CASSGPAGIPSYEQYF. The CDR3 DNA reads TGTGCCAGCAGCGGCCCGGCGGGAATCCCCTCCTACGAGCAGTACTTC.

The count of this clone is one. The genes are TRBV19 and TRBJ2-3; D is unresolved. CDR1 and CDR2 from the germline V gene are LNHDA and SQIVND (reference sequence). Trimming stripped 6 bases from V and 0 bases from J, with 7 bases between. There are 13 residues in the CDR3. This CDR3 is CASRAGSTDTQYF. The CDR3 DNA follows: TGTGCCAGTAGGGCAGGAAGCACAGATACGCAGTATTTT.

The gene calls are TRBV7-2 and TRBJ2-7, with a tentative D call TRBD2 (6 bases). V lost 0 bases and J 0 bases, leaving 18 bases between the germline ends. Germline CDR1 and CDR2: SGHTA and FQGNSA. The CDR3 is 18 amino acids. CDR3 protein: CASSLAFGASESSYEQYF. As DNA, the CDR3 is TGTGCCAGCAGCTTAGCGTTCGGGGCTAGCGAATCCTCCTACGAGCAGTACTTC.

The V and J genes are TRBV3-1 (or the pseudogene TRBV3-2) and TRBJ2-5; 7 bases align to TRBD1. Germline CDR1 reads LGHDT; CDR2 reads YNNKEL (reference sequence). The junction had 5 bases not matched to a gene; V was cut back by 2 bases and J by 2 bases. CDR3 size: 15 residues. Written as DNA, the CDR3 is TGTGCCAGCAGCCAACTAACGGGACAGCAAGAGACCCAGTACTTC. The encoded protein is CASSQLTGQQETQYF.

This clone was counted between two and nine times. The chain combines TRBV6-1 with TRBJ2-1, with D possibly being TRBD2 (6 bases). CDR1 MNHNS and CDR2 SASEGT come from the germline V gene. The CDR3 sequence is 16 residues long. V lost 3 bases and J lost 3, with 15 bases in between. CDR3 sequence (DNA): TGTGCCAGCAGTGACAGGTGGGGTAGCGGCTACAATGAGCAGTTCTTC. Protein product: CASSDRWGSGYNEQFF.

The V gene is TRBV11-2, the J gene TRBJ2-7, with D tentatively TRBD1 (6 bases). CDR1 and CDR2 (germline): SGHAT, FQNNGV. The CDR3 runs to 15 residues. V was clipped by 1 base and J by 2 bases, with 12 bases between them. CDR3 sequence (DNA): TGTGCCAGCAGCTTAGTGGCAGGGGCCCCCTACGAGCAGTACTTC. Translation gives CASSLVAGAPYEQYF. Full variable domain (rest looked up from reference TRBV11-2 and TRBJ2-7): EAGVAQSPRYKIIEKRQSVAFWCNPISGHATLYWYQQILGQGPKLLIQFQNNGVVDDSQLPKDRFSAERLKGVDSTLKIQPAKLEDSAVYLCASSLVAGAPYEQYFGPGTRLTVT.

The J gene is TRBJ2-1, the V gene TRBV7-2; 9 bases fit TRBD1. Germline loops: CDR1 SGHTA, CDR2 FQGNSA. The J segment lost 9 bases and the V segment lost 3 bases, leaving 6 bases of the junction unmatched. The CDR3 sequence is 14 residues long. The CDR3 protein is CASSLGAQGAEQFF. In DNA form, the CDR3 reads TGTGCCAGCAGCTTGGGAGCACAGGGGGCTGAGCAGTTCTTC.

V is TRBV5-1 and J is TRBJ2-1; D is undetermined. In germline, CDR1 is SGHRS, CDR2 YFSETQ. The CDR3 covers 16 residues. V was pared by 0 bases and J by 4 bases, with 14 bases between. CDR3 region: CASSLGGNPLYNEQFF. The CDR3 DNA reads TGCGCCAGCAGCTTGGGAGGAAACCCCCTTTACAATGAGCAGTTCTTC.

J is TRBJ1-2 and V is TRBV6-5, with D unclear. Trimming removed 0 bases from V and 3 bases from J, with 8 bases in between. The CDR3 extends over 14 amino acids. Germline V CDR1 and CDR2: MNHEY, SVGAGI. The CDR3 reads CASSYSSGYYGYTF. CDR3 nucleotide sequence: TGTGCCAGCAGTTACTCGTCAGGATACTATGGCTACACCTTC.

The gene calls are TRBV18 and TRBJ1-2; 8 nucleotides agree with TRBD1. This CDR3 has 13 amino acids. V shed 5 bases, J shed 4 bases, and the junction held 3 bases outside the gene matches. Germline V gene sequence: CDR1 KGHSH, CDR2 LQKENI. CDR3 loop: CASSAQGAYGYTF. In DNA form, the CDR3 reads TGTGCCAGCTCAGCGCAGGGGGCCTATGGCTACACCTTC.

The V call is TRBV9, the J call TRBJ1-1; TRBD1 matches at 7 bases. In germline, CDR1 is SGDLS, CDR2 YYNGEE. The V and J ends lost 0 bases and 5 bases, in that order; junction bases with no gene match: 7. This CDR3 has 15 amino acids. Written as DNA, the CDR3 is TGTGCCAGCAGCGTAGGGAGACAGGGTTGGACTGAAGCTTTCTTT. As protein: CASSVGRQGWTEAFF. The full variable domain, its missing parts supplied by reference TRBV9 and TRBJ1-1, is DSGVTQTPKHLITATGQRVTLRCSPRSGDLSVYWYQQSLDQGLQFLIQYYNGEERAKGNILERFSAQQFPDLHSELNLSSLELGDSALYFCASSVGRQGWTEAFFGQGTRLTVV.

This clone was recorded a few times. This chain joins TRBV2 and TRBJ1-3; D is unresolved. The CDR3 has 13 amino acids. In germline, CDR1 is SNHLY, CDR2 FYNNEI. The V and J ends lost 7 bases and 1 base respectively, with 8 bases between them. The CDR3 sequence: CASKRESGNTIYF. The CDR3 region has the DNA TGTGCCAGCAAGAGGGAGTCTGGAAACACCATATATTTT. Looking up the rest from reference TRBV2 and TRBJ1-3 gives the full variable domain: EPEVTQTPSHQVTQMGQEVILRCVPISNHLYFYWYRQILGQKVEFLVSFYNNEISEKSEIFDDQFSVERPDGSNFTLKIRSTKLEDSAMYFCASKRESGNTIYFGEGSWLTVV.

V gene TRBV6-5 combines with J gene TRBJ2-4, with a tentative D call TRBD1 (6 bases). V was cut by 6 bases and J by 7 bases, with 16 bases left in between. There are 14 residues in the CDR3. Germline CDR1 MNHEY, CDR2 SVGAGI. Written as DNA, the CDR3 is TGTGCCAGCAGGAAACAGGGTTTTGGGAACATTCAGTACTTC. This codes for CASRKQGFGNIQYF.

Details on this clone: Other DNA sequences in this sample translate to the same CDR3. The genes are TRBV9 and TRBJ2-1, with 10 bases aligning to TRBD2. Germline CDR1 and CDR2: SGDLS and YYNGEE. Losses at the gene ends were 0 bases for V and 4 bases for J; bases not matched to a gene: 1. CDR3 size: 15 residues. Written as DNA, the CDR3 is TGTGCCAGCAGCGTAGGACTAGCGGGTTACAATGAGCAGTTCTTC. Residues: CASSVGLAGYNEQFF.

The gene calls are TRBV25-1 and TRBJ2-1; TRBD2 matches at 7 bases. The CDR3 is 15 residues long. Germline CDR1 and CDR2: MGHDK and SYGVNS. The trim removed 4 bases at V and 6 bases at J, leaving 9 bases unmatched. The CDR3 reads CASSGAGEFGNEQFF. The CDR3 DNA follows: TGTGCCAGCAGTGGGGCGGGAGAATTTGGCAATGAGCAGTTCTTC.

This chain joins TRBV6-5 and TRBJ2-7, with 7 bases matching TRBD2. J was trimmed by 3 bases and V by 5 bases; bases with no gene match: 10. This CDR3 is built from 15 residues. Looked up from germline, CDR1 is MNHEY and CDR2 is SVGAGI. The CDR3 bases are TGTGCCAGCAGTCCCCGGGGAGGGGCGCGCTACGAGCAGTACTTC. The encoded protein is CASSPRGGARYEQYF.

This sequence joins TRBV10-3 and TRBJ2-1, with 11 bases identical to TRBD1. The CDR3 sequence is 16 residues long. The V segment lost 5 bases and the J segment 4 bases; nucleotides outside the gene matches: 7. Germline V gives CDR1 ENHRY, CDR2 SYGVKD. The CDR3 spells CAISTGQGAGYNEQFF. The CDR3 DNA sequence: TGTGCCATCAGTACCGGACAGGGGGCGGGATACAATGAGCAGTTCTTC.

There are a few counts of this clone. The V and J genes are TRBV7-3 and TRBJ1-2; perhaps TRBD1 as D (5 bases). Germline V gene data show CDR1 as SGHTA and CDR2 as FQGTGA. V lost 5 bases to trimming and J lost 2 bases, with 9 bases between them. The CDR3 spans 13 residues. CDR3 in DNA: TGTGCCAGCAGCGCAGGGTCCAACTATGGCTACACCTTC. Residues: CASSAGSNYGYTF.

V is TRBV19 and J is TRBJ2-7; possible D gene TRBD1, 6 bases. Germline CDR1 is LNHDA and CDR2 is SQIVND (reference sequence). The V and J ends lost 9 bases and 0 bases respectively, with 15 bases between them. This CDR3 is built from 14 residues. The CDR3 is CASKDRTGSYEQYF. Written as DNA, the CDR3 is TGTGCCAGCAAAGACAGGACGGGCTCCTACGAGCAGTACTTC.